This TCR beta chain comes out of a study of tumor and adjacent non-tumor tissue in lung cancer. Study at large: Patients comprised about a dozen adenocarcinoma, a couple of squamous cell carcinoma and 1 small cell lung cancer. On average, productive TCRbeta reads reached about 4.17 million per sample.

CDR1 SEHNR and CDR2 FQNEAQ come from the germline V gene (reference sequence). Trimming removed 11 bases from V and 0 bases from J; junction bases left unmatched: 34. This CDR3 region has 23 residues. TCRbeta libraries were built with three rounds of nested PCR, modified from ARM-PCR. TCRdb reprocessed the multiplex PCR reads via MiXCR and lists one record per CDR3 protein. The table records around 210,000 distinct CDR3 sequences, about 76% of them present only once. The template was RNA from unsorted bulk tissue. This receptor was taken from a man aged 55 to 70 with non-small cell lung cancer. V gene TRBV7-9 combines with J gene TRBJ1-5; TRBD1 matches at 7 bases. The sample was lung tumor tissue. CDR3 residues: CAPLPNSWAHWDSFHHSNQPQHF. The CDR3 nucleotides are TGTGCCCCGTTACCAAATTCGTGGGCCCACTGGGACAGCTTTCATCATAGCAATCAGCCCCAGCATTTT.